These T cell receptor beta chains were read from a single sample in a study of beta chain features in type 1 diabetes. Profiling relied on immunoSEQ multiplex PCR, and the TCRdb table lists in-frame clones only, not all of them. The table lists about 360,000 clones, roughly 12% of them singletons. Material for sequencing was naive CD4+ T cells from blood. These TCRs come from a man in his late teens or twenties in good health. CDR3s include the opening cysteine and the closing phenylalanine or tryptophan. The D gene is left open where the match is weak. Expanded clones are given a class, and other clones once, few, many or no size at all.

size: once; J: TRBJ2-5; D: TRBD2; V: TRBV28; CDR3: CASSFLAGGGKETQYF; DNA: TGTGCCAGCAGTTTTCTAGCGGGAGGGGGGAAAGAGACCCAGTACTTC
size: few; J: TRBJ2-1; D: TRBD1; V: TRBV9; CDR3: CASSPWTGTYNEQFF; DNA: TGTGCCAGCAGCCCATGGACAGGGACCTACAATGAGCAGTTCTTC
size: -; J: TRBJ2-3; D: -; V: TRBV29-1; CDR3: CGGSRTGRTDTQYF; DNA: TGCGGAGGGTCTAGGACGGGACGCACAGATACGCAGTATTTT
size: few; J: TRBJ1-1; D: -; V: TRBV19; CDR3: CASSITSMNTEAFF; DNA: TGTGCCAGTAGTATAACCAGTATGAACACTGAAGCTTTCTTT
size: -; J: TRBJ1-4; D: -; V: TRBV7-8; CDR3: CASSPRRWGRGEKLFF; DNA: TGTGCCAGCAGCCCACGTAGGTGGGGCCGTGGTGAAAAACTGTTTTTT
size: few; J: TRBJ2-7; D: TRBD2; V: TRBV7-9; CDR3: CASSSVSGGRNEQYF; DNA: TGTGCCAGCAGCTCAGTGTCGGGGGGTAGGAACGAGCAGTACTTC
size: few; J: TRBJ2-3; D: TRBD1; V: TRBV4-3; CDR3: CASSQAGGLGADTQYF; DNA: TGCGCCAGCAGCCAAGCAGGGGGTTTAGGTGCAGATACGCAGTATTTT
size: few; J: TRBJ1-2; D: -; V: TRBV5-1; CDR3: CASSPSRGSGYTF; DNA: TGCGCCAGCAGCCCATCGCGGGGAAGCGGCTACACCTTC
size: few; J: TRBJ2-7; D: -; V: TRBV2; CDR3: CASRVDSTYEQYF; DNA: TGTGCCAGCAGGGTTGACAGCACCTACGAGCAGTACTTC
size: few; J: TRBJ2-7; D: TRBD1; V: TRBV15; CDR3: CATSRDQGDRAYEQYF; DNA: TGTGCCACCAGCAGAGATCAAGGGGACAGGGCCTACGAGCAGTACTTC
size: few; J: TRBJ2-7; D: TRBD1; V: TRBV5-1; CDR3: CASSLSVGTGGSYEQYF; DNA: TGCGCCAGCAGCTTGAGTGTCGGGACAGGGGGGTCCTACGAGCAGTACTTC
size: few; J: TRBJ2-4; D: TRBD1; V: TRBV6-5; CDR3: CASSRTGGRGNIQYF; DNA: TGTGCCAGCAGTCGGACAGGGGGCAGGGGAAACATTCAGTACTTC
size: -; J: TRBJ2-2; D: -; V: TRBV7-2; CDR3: CASSLRVRTIVTGELFF; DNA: TGTGCCAGCAGCTTAAGGGTGCGGACAATAGTCACCGGGGAGCTGTTTTTT
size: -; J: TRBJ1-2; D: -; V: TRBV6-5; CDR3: CASSYSRADYGYTF; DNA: TGTGCCAGCAGTTACTCGAGGGCGGACTATGGCTACACCTTC
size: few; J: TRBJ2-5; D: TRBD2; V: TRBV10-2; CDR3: CASTASGQETQYF; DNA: TGCGCCAGCACGGCTAGCGGGCAAGAGACCCAGTACTTC
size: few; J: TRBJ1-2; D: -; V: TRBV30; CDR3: CAWGGGPRGYTF; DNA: TGTGCCTGGGGCGGGGGGCCTCGAGGCTACACCTTC
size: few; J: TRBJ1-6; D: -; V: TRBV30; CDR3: CAWDRPTLHNNSPLHF; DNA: TGTGCCTGGGACAGACCGACTCTTCACAATAATTCACCCCTCCACTTT
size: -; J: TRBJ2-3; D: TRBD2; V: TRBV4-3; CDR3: CASSQAASGRGDTQYF; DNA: TGCGCCAGCAGCCAAGCGGCTAGCGGGAGGGGGGATACGCAGTATTTT
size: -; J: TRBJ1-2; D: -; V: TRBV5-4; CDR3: CASKRWGGLTYGYTF; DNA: TGTGCCAGCAAAAGGTGGGGGGGTTTAACCTATGGCTACACCTTC
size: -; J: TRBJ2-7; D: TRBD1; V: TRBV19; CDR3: CASSIRDSFYEQYF; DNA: TGTGCCAGTAGTATCCGGGACAGTTTCTACGAGCAGTACTTC
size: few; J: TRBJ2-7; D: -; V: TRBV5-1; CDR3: CASSLGWGEDYEQYF; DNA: TGCGCCAGCAGCTTGGGCTGGGGAGAGGACTACGAGCAGTACTTC
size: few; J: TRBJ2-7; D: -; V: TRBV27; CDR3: CASSNLRGLPIIYEQYF; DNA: TGTGCCAGCTCCAATCTAAGGGGCCTCCCCATTATCTACGAGCAGTACTTC
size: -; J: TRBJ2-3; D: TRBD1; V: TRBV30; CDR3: CAWSVPRGRPDTQYF; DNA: TGTGCCTGGAGTGTCCCCAGGGGGCGTCCAGATACGCAGTATTTT
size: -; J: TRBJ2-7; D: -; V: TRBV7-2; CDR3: CASSFMRDWYEQYF; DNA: TGTGCCAGCAGCTTTATGAGGGATTGGTACGAGCAGTACTTC
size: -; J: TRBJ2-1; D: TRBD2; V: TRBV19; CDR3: CASRGLAGWYEQFF; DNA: TGTGCCAGTAGGGGACTAGCGGGATGGTATGAGCAGTTCTTC
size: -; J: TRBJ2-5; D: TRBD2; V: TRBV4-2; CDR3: CASSLGTSGETQYF; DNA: TGTGCCAGCAGCCTCGGGACTAGCGGGGAGACCCAGTACTTC
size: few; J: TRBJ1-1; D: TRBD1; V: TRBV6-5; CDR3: CASRIDRGGNTEAFF; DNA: TGTGCCAGCAGGATCGACAGGGGAGGGAACACTGAAGCTTTCTTT
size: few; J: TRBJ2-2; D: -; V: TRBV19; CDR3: CASSIMGEVTGELFF; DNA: TGTGCCAGTAGTATTATGGGGGAGGTGACCGGGGAGCTGTTTTTT
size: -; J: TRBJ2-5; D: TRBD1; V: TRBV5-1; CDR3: CASSWTGERTQYF; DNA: TGCGCCAGCAGCTGGACAGGGGAGCGGACCCAGTACTTC
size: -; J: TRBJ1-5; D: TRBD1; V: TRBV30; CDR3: CAWRQTGVLGNQPQHF; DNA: TGTGCCTGGAGACAAACAGGGGTTCTAGGCAATCAGCCCCAGCATTTT
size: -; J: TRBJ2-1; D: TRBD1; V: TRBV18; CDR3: CASSPGTGSDNEQFF; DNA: TGTGCCAGCTCTCCCGGGACAGGGAGCGACAATGAGCAGTTCTTC
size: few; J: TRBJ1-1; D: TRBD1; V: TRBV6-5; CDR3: CASSQLQGRITFF; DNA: TGTGCCAGCAGTCAATTACAGGGGCGGATTACTTTCTTT
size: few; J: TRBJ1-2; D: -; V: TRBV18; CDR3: CASSPLEGYYGYTF; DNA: TGTGCCAGCTCACCACTTGAGGGATACTATGGCTACACCTTC
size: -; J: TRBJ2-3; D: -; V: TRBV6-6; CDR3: CASSRGAATDTQYF; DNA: TGTGCCAGCAGTAGAGGAGCCGCCACAGATACGCAGTATTTT
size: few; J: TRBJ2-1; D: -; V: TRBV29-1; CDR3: CSVEGGRGSYNEQFF; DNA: TGCAGCGTTGAAGGAGGCAGGGGCTCCTACAATGAGCAGTTCTTC
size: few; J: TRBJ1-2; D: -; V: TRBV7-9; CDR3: CASSLRQEDGYTF; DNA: TGTGCCAGCAGCTTACGACAGGAGGATGGCTACACCTTC
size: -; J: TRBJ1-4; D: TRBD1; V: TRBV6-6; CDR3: CASSSRDRANEKLFF; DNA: TGTGCCAGCAGTAGCCGGGACAGGGCGAATGAAAAACTGTTTTTT
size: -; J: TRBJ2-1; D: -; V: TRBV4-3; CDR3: CASSQESASYNEQFF; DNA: TGCGCCAGCAGCCAAGAAAGCGCCTCCTACAATGAGCAGTTCTTC
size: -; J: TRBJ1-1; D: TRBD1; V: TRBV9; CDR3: CASSEIQGGATEAFF; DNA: TGTGCCAGCAGCGAGATACAGGGGGGAGCCACTGAAGCTTTCTTT
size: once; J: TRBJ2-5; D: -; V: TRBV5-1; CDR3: CASSLVVGGQETQYF; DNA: TGCGCCAGCAGCTTGGTAGTAGGGGGCCAAGAGACCCAGTACTTC
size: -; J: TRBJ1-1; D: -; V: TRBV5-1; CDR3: CASSLAGRGDTEAFF; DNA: TGCGCCAGCAGCTTGGCAGGCAGGGGAGACACTGAAGCTTTCTTT
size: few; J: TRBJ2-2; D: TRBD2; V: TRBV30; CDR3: CASPSGSSPSANTGELFF; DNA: TGTGCCTCCCCTAGCGGGAGTAGCCCGAGCGCGAACACCGGGGAGCTGTTTTTT
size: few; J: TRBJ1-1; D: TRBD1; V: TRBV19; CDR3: CASSIRTGNTEAFF; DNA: TGTGCCAGTAGTATCCGGACAGGAAACACTGAAGCTTTCTTT
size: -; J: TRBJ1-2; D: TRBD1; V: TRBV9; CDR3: CASSGLSGGYGYTF; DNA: TGTGCCAGCAGCGGGTTGTCAGGGGGCTATGGCTACACCTTC
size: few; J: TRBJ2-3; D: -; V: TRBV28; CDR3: CASRLSGPDTQYF; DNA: TGTGCCAGCAGGCTGTCAGGGCCTGATACGCAGTATTTT
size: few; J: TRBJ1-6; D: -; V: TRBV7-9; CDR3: CASSARQAGNSPLHF; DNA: TGTGCCAGCAGCGCACGACAGGCGGGCAATTCACCCCTCCACTTT
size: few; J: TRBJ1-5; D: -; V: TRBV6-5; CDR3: CASAISNQPQHF; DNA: TGTGCCAGCGCGATTAGCAATCAGCCCCAGCATTTT
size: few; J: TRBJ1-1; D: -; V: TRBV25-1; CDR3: CASREMGGTEAFF; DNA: TGTGCCAGCAGGGAGATGGGGGGGACTGAAGCTTTCTTT
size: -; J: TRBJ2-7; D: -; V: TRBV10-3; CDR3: CAISYAIHEQYF; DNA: TGTGCCATCAGTTACGCCATCCACGAGCAGTACTTC
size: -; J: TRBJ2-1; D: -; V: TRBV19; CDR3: CASSIDLRQGYNEQFF; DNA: TGTGCCAGTAGTATAGATCTGCGGCAGGGGTACAATGAGCAGTTCTTC